Listed here are 30 T cell receptor beta chains from one sample, sequenced in a study of identical twins. A single record per CDR3 protein comes from TCRdb applying MiXCR to the 5' RACE reads. The table records about 570,000 distinct CDR3 sequences, 9.5% to 10% of them present only once. These data were likewise used in another study, on yellow fever vaccine responses in identical twins.

The specimen sequenced was PBMCs. These receptors were taken from a woman between 18 and 29 years old in good health.

The table lists this clonotype with many counts. This rearrangement joins TRBV12-3 or TRBV12-4 to TRBJ2-3, with TRBD2 matching over 10 bases. This CDR3 has 16 residues. The junction had 8 bases not matched to a gene; V was cut back by 6 bases and J by 2 bases. In DNA form, the CDR3 reads TGTGCCAGCAGACCCCAGGGACTAGCGAACACAGATACGCAGTATTTT. This translates into CASRPQGLANTDTQYF.

This clonotype was found many times. V usage is TRBV29-1 and J usage is TRBJ1-5; D remains unclear. Germline-derived CDR1 and CDR2 are SQVTM and ANQGSEA. Trimming left V 1 base short and J 6 bases short, with 7 bases between. CDR3 length: 12 amino acids. The CDR3 here is CSVEGSGQPQHF. The CDR3 DNA reads as TGCAGCGTTGAAGGATCAGGTCAGCCCCAGCATTTT.

In its sample, this clonotype was seen a few times. The genes are TRBV6-6 and TRBJ1-2; the D gene is possibly TRBD1 (5 bases). Germline assignment: CDR1 MNHNY and CDR2 SVGAGI (reference sequence). The CDR3 length is 13 residues. The V end lost 8 bases, the J end lost 6 bases, and 16 bases lay between the germline ends. In nucleotides, the CDR3 is TGTGCCAGCCCCTCGGGGGGGGGAGATGGCTACACCTTC. This gives the protein CASPSGGGDGYTF.

This clonotype was recorded many times. J is TRBJ2-2 and V is TRBV12-3 or TRBV12-4; either TRBD1 or TRBD2 may supply D (6 bases each). V lost 5 bases and J 5 bases, leaving 12 bases between the germline ends. The CDR3 is 14 amino acids. CDR3 amino acids: CASSPRGGTGELFF. As DNA, the CDR3 is TGTGCCAGCAGTCCCAGAGGGGGGACCGGGGAGCTGTTTTTT.

V usage is TRBV7-6 and J usage is TRBJ2-6; D gene ambiguous. The CDR3 length is 17 residues. Trimming removed 1 base at V and 4 bases at J, with 14 bases between. Germline CDR1 and CDR2: SGHVS and FNYEAQ. CDR3: CASSLDPRLYGANVLTF. CDR3 coding DNA: TGTGCCAGCAGCTTAGATCCCCGACTCTACGGGGCCAACGTCCTGACTTTC.

The gene calls are TRBV24-1 and TRBJ2-1; 11 bases are a match to TRBD2. With V trimmed by 3 bases and J by 0 bases, 9 bases remained unmatched. The CDR3 runs 19 residues. Germline values: CDR1 KGHDR, CDR2 SFDVKD. The CDR3 DNA follows: TGTGCCACCAGTGATCCCGGGACTAGCGGCCCGAGCTCCTACAATGAGCAGTTCTTC. This sequence encodes CATSDPGTSGPSSYNEQFF.

This clonotype was seen more than once but under ten times. The CDR3 DNA follows: TGTGCCAGCAGTTCGGGACAGGGGGCGGGAAGCTACACCTTC. Translation gives CASSSGQGAGSYTF. V and J are TRBV6-5 and TRBJ1-2; TRBD1 aligns across 12 bases. This CDR3 has 14 residues. Per germline, CDR1 MNHEY and CDR2 SVGAGI. J was trimmed by 9 bases and V by 4 bases; bases with no gene match: 6.

There are a few counts of this clonotype. This chain joins TRBV14 and TRBJ2-7, with no clear D. V dropped 3 bases and J dropped 3 bases, with 12 bases sitting between them. Germline V lookup: CDR1 SGHDN, CDR2 FVKESK. The CDR3 is made up of 14 amino acids. CDR3 sequence reads: CASSHMGSLYEQYF. The CDR3 DNA reads as TGTGCCAGCAGCCACATGGGTAGCCTCTACGAGCAGTACTTC. The full variable domain, in which reference TRBV14 and TRBJ2-7 provide the parts outside the CDR3, is EAGVTQFPSHSVIEKGQTVTLRCDPISGHDNLYWYRRVMGKEIKFLLHFVKESKQDESGMPNNRFLAERTGGTYSTLKVQPAELEDSGVYFCASSHMGSLYEQYFGPGTRLTVT.

The chain has TRBV6-2 or TRBV6-3 and TRBJ2-7; TRBD1 aligns across 12 bases. Germline V gene data show CDR1 as MNHEY and CDR2 as SVGEGT. V gave up 6 bases and J gave up 4 bases; unmatched junction bases: 7. CDR3 length: 15 residues. CDR3: CASRRRGQGAYEQYF. CDR3 nucleotides: TGTGCCAGCAGACGCCGGGGACAGGGGGCTTACGAGCAGTACTTC.

This clonotype was detected a few times. The chain couples TRBV14 to TRBJ2-5; D is undetermined. CDR3 length: 12 amino acids. Trimming stripped 1 base from V and 5 bases from J, with 5 bases between. Germline V gene lookup returns CDR1 SGHDN and CDR2 FVKESK. The DNA of the CDR3 is TGTGCCAGCAGCCAAGGTTATGAGACCCAGTACTTC. Residues: CASSQGYETQYF. Using reference TRBV14 and TRBJ2-5 for the parts outside the CDR3, the full variable domain is EAGVTQFPSHSVIEKGQTVTLRCDPISGHDNLYWYRRVMGKEIKFLLHFVKESKQDESGMPNNRFLAERTGGTYSTLKVQPAELEDSGVYFCASSQGYETQYFGPGTRLLVL.

The chain employs TRBV10-1 and TRBJ2-7, with TRBD1 as a possible D gene (6 bases). V lost 4 bases and J 5 bases, leaving 12 bases between the germline ends. The CDR3 is 13 amino acids. Looked up from germline, CDR1 is WNHNN and CDR2 is SYGVQD (reference sequence). The CDR3 bases are TGCGCCAGCAGTGGTGTCAGGGGACACGAGCAGTACTTC. Translated: CASSGVRGHEQYF.

At least ten counts were recorded for this clonotype. The V gene is TRBV20-1, the J gene TRBJ2-3; 8 bases line up with TRBD2. V lost 6 bases to trimming and J lost 2 bases; unmatched junction nucleotides: 7. CDR1 DFQATT and CDR2 SNEGSKA come from the germline V gene (reference sequence). The CDR3 runs 14 residues. The CDR3 spells CSADSGELTDTQYF. The CDR3 DNA reads TGCAGTGCAGATAGCGGGGAGCTCACAGATACGCAGTATTTT.

This clonotype was observed a few times. The rearrangement uses TRBV29-1 and TRBJ1-2, with 7 positions matching TRBD1. The V and J ends lost 3 bases and 7 bases, in that order; junction bases with no gene match: 8. CDR1 is SQVTM, CDR2 ANQGSEA, per germline. CDR3 length: 13 residues. The CDR3 bases are TGCAGCGTTGAGGAAGGGGGCGTCAGTGGCTACACCTTC. This gives the protein CSVEEGGVSGYTF. Full variable domain (outside the CDR3, taken from reference TRBV29-1 and TRBJ1-2): SAVISQKPSRDICQRGTSLTIQCQVDSQVTMMFWYRQQPGQSLTLIATANQGSEATYESGFVIDKFPISRPNLTFSTLTVSNMSPEDSSIYLCSVEEGGVSGYTFGSGTRLTVV.

This chain joins TRBV7-3 and TRBJ1-2; 7 nucleotides match TRBD1. CDR3 length equals 15 residues. Losses at the gene ends were 1 base for V and 4 bases for J; bases not matched to a gene: 6. Germline lookup yields CDR1 SGHTA and CDR2 FQGTGA. In DNA form, the CDR3 reads TGTGCCAGCAGCTTAATTACAGGGGCGGGCTATGGCTACACCTTC. It translates to CASSLITGAGYGYTF.

The chain joins TRBV19 to TRBJ2-7, with 7 bases lining up with TRBD1. Trimming at V came to 4 bases and at J to 12 bases, leaving 12 bases not matched to a gene. Germline assignment: CDR1 LNHDA and CDR2 SQIVND (reference sequence). The CDR3 runs 13 residues. The CDR3 DNA follows: TGTGCCAGTAGTACGCCCGACAGGGCGGCTCTGTACTTC. Protein sequence: CASSTPDRAALYF.

This clonotype was detected a few times. V gene TRBV27 combines with J gene TRBJ2-7; 12 bases map to TRBD2. Per the germline V gene, CDR1 is MNHEY and CDR2 is SMNVEV (reference sequence). This CDR3 has 16 amino acids. The V and J ends lost 6 bases and 3 bases, in that order; junction bases with no gene match: 9. Here the CDR3 reads CASSLASGRAVYEQYF. The CDR3 nucleotides read TGTGCCAGCAGCTTGGCTAGCGGGAGGGCCGTCTACGAGCAGTACTTC.

This clonotype was counted many times. J is TRBJ2-2 and V is TRBV12-3 or TRBV12-4; possible D gene TRBD1, 6 bases. This CDR3 region has 15 residues. V was shortened by 3 bases and J by 7 bases, with 15 bases between the two germline ends. CDR3 loop: CASSFRRQANGELFF. As DNA, the CDR3 is TGTGCCAGCAGTTTTCGCCGACAGGCCAACGGGGAGCTGTTTTTT.

The V call is TRBV7-2, the J call TRBJ2-7; 7 bases map to TRBD1. Trimming cost V 3 bases and J 6 bases; bases outside gene matches: 11. The CDR3 spans 15 residues. The V gene's germline CDR1 is SGHTA and CDR2 FQGNSA. The CDR3 reads CASSLNPGTVGEQYF. The CDR3 DNA is TGTGCCAGCAGCTTGAATCCCGGGACAGTCGGCGAGCAGTACTTC.

This clonotype was found a few times. The chain carries TRBV19 and TRBJ2-1; D is undetermined. V shed 6 bases and J shed 8 bases, with 14 bases lying between them. Germline CDR1 and CDR2: LNHDA and SQIVND (reference sequence). This CDR3 is built from 13 residues. DNA for the CDR3: TGTGCCAGTAGCTCCCGGAGAGGCGATGAGCAGTTCTTC. This codes for CASSSRRGDEQFF.

The chain combines TRBV19 with TRBJ2-1; TRBD2 matches 8 bases. Germline V gene lookup returns CDR1 LNHDA and CDR2 SQIVND (reference sequence). The CDR3 sequence is 19 residues long. V shed 0 bases, J shed 0 bases, and the junction held 10 bases outside the gene matches. The CDR3 sequence is CASSIDSSGAYPSYNEQFF. The CDR3 DNA is TGTGCCAGTAGTATAGATAGTAGCGGGGCCTATCCCTCCTACAATGAGCAGTTCTTC.

This clonotype was counted at least ten times. The chain uses TRBV27 and TRBJ1-6; no reliable D call. The CDR3 consists of 14 residues. V gave up 6 bases and J gave up 9 bases, with 15 bases separating them. Per the germline V gene, CDR1 is MNHEY and CDR2 is SMNVEV (reference sequence). The CDR3 region is CASSLLDVGSPLHF. CDR3 DNA: TGTGCCAGCAGCCTACTCGACGTCGGTTCACCCCTCCACTTT.

The gene calls are TRBV23-1 and TRBJ2-2, with 13 positions matching TRBD2. TRBV23-1 is noted as an ORF with a role that remains uncertain. V lost 8 bases, J lost 5 bases, and 17 bases stayed unmatched. The CDR3 extends over 19 amino acids. For the CDR3, the DNA is TGCGCCAGCCTTCCGGGGCAGAGGACTAGCGGGAGTGGGACCGGGGAGCTGTTTTTT. The encoded protein is CASLPGQRTSGSGTGELFF.

The chain combines TRBV6-1 with TRBJ2-5; 7 bases match TRBD1. The CDR3 loop spans 14 amino acids. In germline, CDR1 is MNHNS, CDR2 SASEGT. V trimming: 7 bases; J trimming: 2 bases; junction bases outside the gene matches: 7. The CDR3 DNA sequence: TGTGCCAGCACGCCCTCGGGACAGCAAGAGACCCAGTACTTC. This sequence encodes CASTPSGQQETQYF.

This clonotype has a count of ten or more. V usage is TRBV5-1 and J usage is TRBJ2-1, with TRBD2 matching over 10 bases. Germline-derived CDR1 and CDR2 are SGHRS and YFSETQ. Trimming at V came to 1 base and at J to 7 bases, leaving 2 bases not matched to a gene. The CDR3 has 14 residues. CDR3: CASSLTSGANEQFF. The CDR3 nucleotides read TGCGCCAGCAGCTTGACTAGCGGGGCAAATGAGCAGTTCTTC.

In this sample, this clonotype turned up many times. This rearrangement joins TRBV6-1 to TRBJ1-6, with D uncertain. V lost 8 bases, J lost 7 bases, and 21 bases lay in between. CDR1 and CDR2 from the germline V gene are MNHNS and SASEGT. The CDR3 spans 16 residues. CDR3 in DNA: TGTGCCAGCGCAGCAGTTACGGGTCTGTCAAATTCACCCCTCCACTTT. Residues: CASAAVTGLSNSPLHF.

This clonotype has only a few counts. This rearrangement joins TRBV20-1 to TRBJ2-5, with TRBD2 as a possible D gene (6 bases). The germline V gene encodes CDR1 DFQATT and CDR2 SNEGSKA (reference sequence). Trimming took off 2 bases at V and 5 bases at J, with 21 bases between the two ends. This CDR3 spans 16 amino acids. CDR3 sequence reads: CSARKFLGAEGETQYF. CDR3 DNA: TGCAGTGCTAGAAAATTTCTAGGAGCGGAGGGGGAGACCCAGTACTTC.

This chain links TRBV5-1 with TRBJ2-7, with D unresolved. CDR1 and CDR2 from the germline V gene are SGHRS and YFSETQ. The CDR3 covers 15 residues. V was pared by 2 bases and J by 3 bases, with 15 bases between. The CDR3 region has the DNA TGCGCCAGCAGCTTCTCTCGAGACACGAACTACGAGCAGTACTTC. This translates into CASSFSRDTNYEQYF.

The sample holds a few counts of this clonotype. The chain is built from TRBV7-6 and TRBJ2-7, with 7 bases lining up with TRBD1. V shed 5 bases and J 1 base; nucleotides not matched to a gene: 8. Germline V gives CDR1 SGHVS, CDR2 FNYEAQ. The CDR3 contains 15 residues. The CDR3 loop reads CASSPTGVGSYEQYF. CDR3 DNA: TGTGCCAGCAGCCCCACAGGGGTGGGGTCCTACGAGCAGTACTTC.

This clonotype was counted at least ten times. CDR3 amino acids: CASSVTGTRVMEQFF. For the CDR3, the DNA is TGTGCCAGCAGCGTAACCGGGACCCGCGTGATGGAGCAGTTCTTC. The chain links TRBV7-9 to TRBJ2-1; D may correspond to TRBD1 or TRBD2 (5 bases each). Germline V gives CDR1 SEHNR, CDR2 FQNEAQ (reference sequence). The CDR3 covers 15 residues. V was pared by 5 bases and J by 10 bases, with 21 bases between.

The chain joins TRBV21-1 to TRBJ2-7; the table gives TRBD1 as D, unverified against the DNA. TRBV21-1 is a listed pseudogene. The CDR3 extends over 16 amino acids. The CDR3 reads CASSTNRAFSSYEQYF. The CDR3 DNA follows: TGTGCCAGCAGCACTAACAGGGCCTTTAGCTCCTACGAGCAGTACTTC.